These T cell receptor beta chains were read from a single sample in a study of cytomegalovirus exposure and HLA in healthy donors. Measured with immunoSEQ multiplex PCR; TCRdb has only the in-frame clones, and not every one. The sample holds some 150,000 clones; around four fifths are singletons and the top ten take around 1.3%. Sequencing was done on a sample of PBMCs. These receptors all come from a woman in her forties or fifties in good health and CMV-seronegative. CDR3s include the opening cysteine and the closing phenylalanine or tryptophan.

CDR3: CASSLEQGWGALEQYF; J: TRBJ2-7; V: TRBV5-8
CDR3: CASSFQATSYNEQFF; J: TRBJ2-1; V: TRBV7-2
CDR3: CASSLTRDTGELFF; J: TRBJ2-2; V: TRBV11-3
CDR3: CASSLGMQGQPQHF; J: TRBJ1-5; V: TRBV28
CDR3: CASSWGATNEKLFF; J: TRBJ1-4; V: TRBV19
CDR3: CASSLVTLTSGGARETQYF; J: TRBJ2-5; V: TRBV7-2
CDR3: CASSSSRGFYGYTF; J: TRBJ1-2; V: TRBV27
CDR3: CASTLVGDRVNTGELFF; J: TRBJ2-2; V: TRBV7-7
CDR3: CASRYGRGSSYEQYF; J: TRBJ2-7; V: TRBV6-6
CDR3: CASSYGGKSIEQYF; J: TRBJ2-7; V: TRBV28
CDR3: CASSPSGTGGNEQFF; J: TRBJ2-1; V: TRBV18
CDR3: CASSFGSGGYNEQFF; J: TRBJ2-1; V: TRBV5-1
CDR3: CASMNSGGYGYTF; J: TRBJ1-2; V: TRBV14
CDR3: CASSMRQGAHYGYTF; J: TRBJ1-2; V: TRBV21-1
CDR3: CASSVTYAANTEAFF; J: TRBJ1-1; V: TRBV7-9
CDR3: CASSVDPVSYNEQFF; J: TRBJ2-1; V: TRBV9
CDR3: CASSEQGKGSTPLYGYTF; J: TRBJ1-2; V: TRBV2
CDR3: CASSFKGYTEAFF; J: TRBJ1-1; V: TRBV27
CDR3: CASSLGPTRGVEKLFF; J: TRBJ1-4; V: TRBV5-1
CDR3: CASANPPGQGPTEAFF; J: TRBJ1-1; V: TRBV28
CDR3: CASSSAGGARGYTF; J: TRBJ1-2; V: TRBV7-9
CDR3: CASSIFLESNQPQHF; J: TRBJ1-5; V: TRBV19
CDR3: CASSGLGRANEQFF; J: TRBJ2-1; V: TRBV13
CDR3: CASTLGRDSPLHF; J: TRBJ1-6; V: TRBV5-6
CDR3: CASSWDRGGTEAFF; J: TRBJ1-1; V: TRBV19
CDR3: CASSSQGALNTEAFF; J: TRBJ1-1; V: TRBV4-3
CDR3: CASSQVIVADTPTSYNEQFF; J: TRBJ2-1; V: TRBV4-2
CDR3: CASSPGQDYEQYF; J: TRBJ2-7; V: TRBV19
CDR3: CASSFGSRGRSDTQYF; J: TRBJ2-3; V: TRBV5-6
CDR3: CASSLSRGTETQYF; J: TRBJ2-5; V: TRBV27
CDR3: CASSRQGLNTEAFF; J: TRBJ1-1; V: TRBV7-2
CDR3: CASSEALLAGVDKETQYF; J: TRBJ2-5; V: TRBV2
CDR3: CASSPGQTNTGELFF; J: TRBJ2-2; V: TRBV18